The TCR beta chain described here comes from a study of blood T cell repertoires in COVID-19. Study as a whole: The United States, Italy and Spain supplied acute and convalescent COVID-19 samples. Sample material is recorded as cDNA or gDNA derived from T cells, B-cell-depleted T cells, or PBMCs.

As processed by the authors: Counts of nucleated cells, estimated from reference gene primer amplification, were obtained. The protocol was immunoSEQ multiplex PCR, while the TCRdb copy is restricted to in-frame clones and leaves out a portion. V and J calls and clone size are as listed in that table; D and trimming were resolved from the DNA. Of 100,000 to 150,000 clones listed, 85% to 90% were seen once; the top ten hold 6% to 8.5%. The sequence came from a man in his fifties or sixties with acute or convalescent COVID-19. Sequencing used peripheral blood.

The CDR3 protein is CAWSVGGLANYGYTF. In DNA, the CDR3 is TGTGCCTGGAGTGTTGGTGGACTGGCTAACTATGGCTACACCTTC. The rearrangement joins TRBV30 to TRBJ1-2; D unclear. Germline values: CDR1 GTSNPN, CDR2 SVGIG (reference sequence). The ends were cut back, 0 bases at V and 0 bases at J, with 11 bases in the middle. The CDR3 loop spans 15 amino acids.